The entry below describes one T cell receptor (beta chain). Its specificity is unknown. The record originates from a study of cytomegalovirus exposure and HLA in healthy donors. Study findings and constraints: Among donors in an Asian-associated ancestry cluster, a later analysis reportedly found fewer N-insertions than the roughly 610-donor mean. Later analysis demonstrated an association between a missense DCLRE1C variant and TCR beta V- and J-gene trimming. Specific recognition of CMV antigens was confirmed in vitro for three chains (all CMV-associated).

V was clipped by 4 bases and J by 7 bases; unmatched bases: 6. Germline V lookup: CDR1 MNHEY, CDR2 SVGAGI. The CDR3 loop spans 15 amino acids. There were likely unrecorded immune exposures, though donors were nominally healthy when sampled. Amplification used 60 Vbeta primers and 13 Jbeta primers. The method was immunoSEQ multiplex PCR; TCRdb's version includes in-frame clones alone and lacks a portion of them. The sample includes about 160,000 clones, roughly 79% of them seen just once. What was sequenced was PBMCs. The chain recombines TRBV6-5 with TRBJ2-1, with 11 positions matching TRBD2. This clonotype was sampled from a man aged 18 to 30 in good health and CMV-seropositive. Written as DNA, the CDR3 is TGTGCCAGCAGTTTAGCGGGAGGGCCTCGTAATGAGCAGTTCTTC. The encoded protein is CASSLAGGPRNEQFF.